The 3 T cell receptor beta chains below all came from one sample that was sequenced in a study of blood T cell repertoires in COVID-19. The data were produced by immunoSEQ multiplex PCR, yet TCRdb's version contains in-frame clones alone and is incomplete. The sample carries about 26,000 clones, approximately 90% recorded once. The sequencing input was peripheral blood. Every receptor here comes from a human donor in a cohort sampled during active COVID-19.

The rearrangement links TRBV15 to TRBJ1-5; 9 bases are a match to TRBD1. V lost 1 base to trimming and J lost 4 bases; unmatched junction nucleotides: 2. The CDR3 sequence is 15 residues long. The V gene's germline CDR1 is LNHNV and CDR2 YYDKDF (reference sequence). The CDR3 coding sequence is TGTGCCACCAGCAGAGGGACAGGGGAAAATCAGCCCCAGCATTTT. Its translation is CATSRGTGENQPQHF.

The V and J genes are TRBV5-4 and TRBJ2-3; D gene uncertain. The CDR3 is made up of 14 amino acids. Germline assignment: CDR1 SGHNT and CDR2 YYREEE (reference sequence). V was clipped by 4 bases and J by 0 bases, with 9 bases between them. Here the CDR3 reads CASSPVLSTDTQYF. The CDR3 region has the DNA TGTGCCAGCAGCCCCGTCCTTAGCACAGATACGCAGTATTTT.

The chain recombines TRBV27 with TRBJ2-7; possible D gene TRBD2, 7 bases. Germline V CDR1 and CDR2: MNHEY, SMNVEV (reference sequence). V lost 6 bases and J lost 0, with 15 bases in between. CDR3 length: 15 residues. The CDR3 region is CASSRGGGTSYEQYF. The CDR3 nucleotides read TGTGCCAGCAGCCGAGGGGGGGGGACCTCCTACGAGCAGTACTTC.